These 27 T cell receptor beta chains were all obtained from the same sample, sequenced in a study of shared clonotypes between healthy human individuals. Naivety among CD8 cells was defined by CD45RO negativity and positive CCR7 selection, thereby excluding terminally differentiated effector memory CD45RA+ cells. The method was immunoSEQ multiplex PCR; TCRdb's version includes in-frame clones alone and lacks a portion of them. The data show some 2 million clones, approximately 94% seen once. The specimen sequenced was naive CD8+ T cells sorted from blood. The source is a man aged 18 to 30 in good health.

The chain uses TRBV7-9 and TRBJ1-2; D perhaps matches TRBD1 (5 bases). CDR1 SEHNR and CDR2 FQNEAQ come from the germline V gene (reference sequence). Trimming left V 5 bases short and J 0 bases short, with 10 bases between. This CDR3 region has 14 residues. Here the CDR3 reads CASSADSSNYGYTF. Here the CDR3 DNA reads TGTGCCAGCAGCGCAGACAGTTCTAACTATGGCTACACCTTC.

The rearrangement links TRBV6-4 to TRBJ2-1; D is unclear. V dropped 5 bases and J dropped 8 bases, with 4 bases sitting between them. The CDR3 contains 10 residues. In germline, CDR1 is MRHNA, CDR2 SNTAGT. CDR3 nucleotides: TGTGCCAGCAGTATGGATGAGCAGTTCTTC. Translation gives CASSMDEQFF.

The gene calls are TRBV21-1 and TRBJ2-7; TRBD1 is taken as the D call from the table, unchecked against the DNA. TRBV21-1 is assigned pseudogene status. This CDR3 has 14 residues. CDR3 bases: TGTGCCAGCAGCAGGGGGACAGGGGCCGACGAGCAGTACTTC. It specifies CASSRGTGADEQYF.

V and J are TRBV7-9 and TRBJ1-1, with no clear D. This CDR3 comprises 14 residues. Between the trimmed V and J ends, which lost 0 bases and 5 bases, there was a span of 10 bases. Germline CDR1 and CDR2: SEHNR and FQNEAQ (reference sequence). The CDR3 here is CASSLALRKTEAFF. The CDR3 DNA reads as TGTGCCAGCAGCTTAGCGCTGAGAAAAACTGAAGCTTTCTTT. Full variable domain (remainder filled in from reference TRBV7-9 and TRBJ1-1): DTGVSQNPRHKITKRGQNVTFRCDPISEHNRLYWYRQTLGQGPEFLTYFQNEAQLEKSRLLSDRFSAERPKGSFSTLEIQRTEQGDSAMYLCASSLALRKTEAFFGQGTRLTVV.

In DNA, the CDR3 is TGTGCCACCAGCCCTCCGAGAGGGGAGGTTGCTGGAAACACCATATATTTT. It is translated as CATSPPRGEVAGNTIYF. The chain employs TRBV15 and TRBJ1-3, with D perhaps TRBD1 (5 bases). The CDR3 consists of 17 residues. CDR1 is LNHNV and CDR2 is YYDKDF in the germline V gene (reference sequence). Trimming pared 5 bases from V and 2 bases from J, leaving 19 bases between.

The chain carries TRBV1 and TRBJ1-5. TRBV1 is classified as a pseudogene. This CDR3 has 16 amino acids. The CDR3 DNA reads as TGCACCAGCAGCCAAGAGAGACGACGGGGCAATCAGCCCCAGCATTTT. Amino acids: CTSSQERRRGNQPQHF.

V is TRBV13 and J is TRBJ2-7, with TRBD1 matching 12 bases. The germline CDR1 and CDR2 sequences are PRHDT and FYEKMQ (reference sequence). This CDR3 is built from 15 residues. V lost 5 bases to trimming and J lost 7 bases; unmatched junction nucleotides: 9. The CDR3 loop is CASSHKGQGAREQYF. As DNA, the CDR3 is TGTGCCAGCAGCCACAAGGGACAGGGGGCGCGTGAGCAGTACTTC. The variable domain in full, completed from reference TRBV13 and TRBJ2-7, reads AAGVIQSPRHLIKEKRETATLKCYPIPRHDTVYWYQQGPGQDPQFLISFYEKMQSDKGSIPDRFSAQQFSDYHSELNMSSLELGDSALYFCASSHKGQGAREQYFGPGTRLTVT.

V and J are TRBV6-5 and TRBJ2-3, with D perhaps matching TRBD1 or TRBD2 (5 bases each). The CDR3 loop spans 12 amino acids. Germline loops: CDR1 MNHEY, CDR2 SVGAGI. V dropped 2 bases and J dropped 9 bases, with 9 bases sitting between them. For the CDR3, the DNA is TGTGCCAGCAGTTACATGGGGGACACGCAGTATTTT. Protein: CASSYMGDTQYF.

The chain employs TRBV9 and TRBJ2-1; TRBD2 might be the D (7 bases). The germline V gene has CDR1 SGDLS and CDR2 YYNGEE. V dropped 3 bases and J dropped 7 bases, with 17 bases sitting between them. The CDR3 is 15 amino acids. The CDR3 nucleotides read TGTGCCAGCAGCGCCGAGGCGGGGGCCGGTAATGAGCAGTTCTTC. It is translated as CASSAEAGAGNEQFF. Full variable domain (missing parts from reference TRBV9 and TRBJ2-1): DSGVTQTPKHLITATGQRVTLRCSPRSGDLSVYWYQQSLDQGLQFLIQYYNGEERAKGNILERFSAQQFPDLHSELNLSSLELGDSALYFCASSAEAGAGNEQFFGPGTRLTVL.

The J gene is TRBJ2-7, the V gene TRBV13; D is unresolved. CDR3 length: 12 amino acids. V lost 0 bases and J 6 bases, leaving 6 bases between the germline ends. In germline, CDR1 is PRHDT, CDR2 FYEKMQ (reference sequence). CDR3 sequence (DNA): TGTGCCAGCAGCTTAGGGCGGTTCGAGCAGTACTTC. Residues: CASSLGRFEQYF.

Points on this clone: Within the sample, other DNA sequences also encode this same CDR3. The chain couples TRBV7-2 to TRBJ2-7, with no clear D. Germline lookup yields CDR1 SGHTA and CDR2 FQGNSA. V was pared by 1 base and J by 0 bases, with 1 base between. This CDR3 contains 12 residues. The CDR3 nucleotides read TGTGCCAGCAGCTTAGGCTCCTACGAGCAGTACTTC. Translation: CASSLGSYEQYF. The entire variable domain, with the rest obtained from reference TRBV7-2 and TRBJ2-7, is as follows: GAGVSQSPSNKVTEKGKDVELRCDPISGHTALYWYRQSLGQGLEFLIYFQGNSAPDKSGLPSDRFSAERTGGSVSTLTIQRTQQEDSAVYLCASSLGSYEQYFGPGTRLTVT.

This clone showed up just once. V gene TRBV7-2 combines with J gene TRBJ2-1; 11 bases line up with TRBD2. The CDR3 totals 19 residues. The germline CDR1 and CDR2 sequences are SGHTA and FQGNSA. The V and J ends lost 5 bases and 8 bases, in that order; junction bases with no gene match: 20. The CDR3 DNA reads as TGTGCCAGCAGCCCCCCATTCCTGACTAGCGGGGCCGAACCGGATGAGCAGTTCTTC. Its protein product is CASSPPFLTSGAEPDEQFF.

This chain connects TRBV5-1 to TRBJ2-3, with 11 bases matching TRBD1. Germline-derived CDR1 and CDR2 are SGHRS and YFSETQ. The CDR3 is made up of 15 amino acids. J gave up 3 bases and V 5 bases, and 5 bases lay outside the gene matches. The CDR3 here is CASRRTGGGTDTQYF. The CDR3 region has the DNA TGCGCCAGCAGACGGACAGGGGGCGGGACAGATACGCAGTATTTT.

The CDR3 region is CASSGTGFASYAEQYF. In DNA, the CDR3 is TGTGCCAGCAGCGGAACAGGGTTTGCCTCCTACGCGGAGCAGTACTTC. The V gene is TRBV7-9, the J gene TRBJ2-7; TRBD1 might be the D (6 bases). The ends were cut back, 5 bases at V and 7 bases at J, with 24 bases in the middle. This CDR3 has 16 residues. CDR1 SEHNR and CDR2 FQNEAQ come from the germline V gene (reference sequence).

J is TRBJ1-6 and V is TRBV4-1, with D maybe TRBD1 (6 bases). Trimming removed 1 base from V and 9 bases from J, with 13 bases in between. Germline CDR1 and CDR2: MGHRA and YSYEKL. There are 15 residues in the CDR3. The CDR3 here is CASSQVGGRGSPLHF. The CDR3 coding sequence is TGCGCCAGCAGCCAAGTCGGGGGCCGTGGTTCACCCCTCCACTTT.

This chain connects TRBV9 to TRBJ2-1, with 7 nucleotides matching TRBD2. This CDR3 spans 17 amino acids. Unmatched junction bases numbered 7, after V lost 0 bases and J lost 1 base. CDR1 and CDR2 from the germline V gene are SGDLS and YYNGEE. CDR3 nucleotide sequence: TGTGCCAGCAGCGTAGGGAAGCGGGGCCCATCCTACAATGAGCAGTTCTTC. Amino acids: CASSVGKRGPSYNEQFF. Based on the CDR3 plus reference TRBV9 and TRBJ2-1, the full variable domain is DSGVTQTPKHLITATGQRVTLRCSPRSGDLSVYWYQQSLDQGLQFLIQYYNGEERAKGNILERFSAQQFPDLHSELNLSSLELGDSALYFCASSVGKRGPSYNEQFFGPGTRLTVL.

The chain couples TRBV7-3 to TRBJ2-1; 10 nucleotides agree with TRBD1. With V trimmed by 2 bases and J by 5 bases, 6 bases remained unmatched. The CDR3 spans 16 residues. Germline CDR1 reads SGHTA; CDR2 reads FQGTGA. The CDR3 protein is CASSLLGQGEDNEQFF. The CDR3 DNA follows: TGTGCCAGCAGCTTACTCGGACAGGGGGAGGACAATGAGCAGTTCTTC. The full variable domain, in which reference TRBV7-3 and TRBJ2-1 provide the parts outside the CDR3, is GAGVSQTPSNKVTEKGKYVELRCDPISGHTALYWYRQSLGQGPEFLIYFQGTGAADDSGLPNDRFFAVRPEGSVSTLKIQRTERGDSAVYLCASSLLGQGEDNEQFFGPGTRLTVL.

The chain carries TRBV2 and TRBJ2-5, with TRBD2 identical over 10 bases. Germline assignment: CDR1 SNHLY and CDR2 FYNNEI. Trimming took 0 bases from V and 0 from J; bases not matched to a gene: 7. The CDR3 runs 18 residues. This CDR3 is CASSEAGLAGAYQETQYF. CDR3 coding DNA: TGTGCCAGCAGTGAAGCAGGGCTAGCGGGGGCTTACCAAGAGACCCAGTACTTC.

V usage is TRBV23-1 and J usage is TRBJ1-2; 7 bases line up with TRBD1. TRBV23-1 is marked as an open reading frame, function uncertain. The V gene end was trimmed by 3 bases and the J gene end by 0 bases; junction bases not matched to a gene: 7. The CDR3 contains 16 residues. The CDR3 protein is CASSHHRGVANYGYTF. CDR3 DNA: TGCGCCAGCAGTCACCACAGGGGAGTAGCTAACTATGGCTACACCTTC.

This clone was counted a single time. The CDR3 sequence: CATSRKETGPHPPNYGYTF. CDR3 in DNA: TGTGCCACCAGCAGAAAAGAAACGGGCCCCCACCCACCTAACTATGGCTACACCTTC. This chain links TRBV15 with TRBJ1-2; no clear D gene. V dropped 2 bases and J dropped 0 bases, with 22 bases sitting between them. Looked up from germline, CDR1 is LNHNV and CDR2 is YYDKDF (reference sequence). The length of the CDR3 is 19 residues.

V and J are TRBV6-4 and TRBJ2-7; D ambiguous. Germline values: CDR1 MRHNA, CDR2 SNTAGT. This CDR3 has 15 residues. Trimming took 0 bases from V and 3 from J, leaving 12 bases between them. The CDR3 loop reads CASSDSPEVLYEQYF. CDR3 nucleotides: TGTGCCAGCAGTGACTCCCCCGAGGTCCTCTACGAGCAGTACTTC.

The V gene is TRBV5-6, the J gene TRBJ2-7; perhaps TRBD2 as D (6 bases). V lost 0 bases and J lost 2, with 12 bases in between. Germline CDR1 and CDR2: SGHDT and YYEEEE. This CDR3 has 15 amino acids. The CDR3 region is CASSLGTNLPYEQYF. Here the CDR3 DNA reads TGTGCCAGCAGCTTGGGGACTAACCTTCCCTACGAGCAGTACTTC.

The V gene is TRBV10-3, the J gene TRBJ2-7; TRBD2 matches 7 bases. The V segment lost 0 bases and the J segment 0 bases; nucleotides outside the gene matches: 5. The CDR3 length is 16 residues. Germline V gene lookup returns CDR1 ENHRY and CDR2 SYGVKD. CDR3 DNA sequence: TGTGCCATCAGTGAGTCGAGTGGCGGGGGCTCCTACGAGCAGTACTTC. Its translation: CAISESSGGGSYEQYF.

J is TRBJ2-1 and V is TRBV13; 12 bases map to TRBD2. This CDR3 has 23 residues. Germline V gene data show CDR1 as PRHDT and CDR2 as FYEKMQ (reference sequence). The V segment lost 3 bases and the J segment 2 bases; nucleotides outside the gene matches: 23. CDR3 loop: CASSLRPGRGQASGRVTYNEQFF. The DNA for the CDR3 is TGTGCCAGCAGCTTGAGGCCGGGAAGGGGGCAGGCTAGCGGGAGGGTCACCTACAATGAGCAGTTCTTC.

This sequence joins TRBV19 and TRBJ1-5, with D maybe TRBD1 (5 bases). Trimming left V 6 bases short and J 0 bases short, with 12 bases between. The CDR3 loop spans 15 amino acids. Germline CDR1 LNHDA, CDR2 SQIVND (reference sequence). The CDR3 sequence is CASSLGGNSNQPQHF. In nucleotides, the CDR3 is TGTGCCAGTAGCCTGGGGGGGAATAGCAATCAGCCCCAGCATTTT.

V is TRBV27 and J is TRBJ2-2, with 7 bases fitting TRBD2. The CDR3 runs to 16 residues. Germline V gene lookup returns CDR1 MNHEY and CDR2 SMNVEV (reference sequence). J lost 1 base, V lost 1 base, and 3 bases had no gene match. The CDR3 nucleotides read TGTGCCAGCAGTTTATGGGGCGGGGGGAACACCGGGGAGCTGTTTTTT. Translated: CASSLWGGGNTGELFF.

The chain combines TRBV7-8 with TRBJ2-3, with TRBD2 matching over 7 bases. V gave up 1 base and J gave up 2 bases; unmatched junction bases: 9. The germline V gene has CDR1 SGHVS and CDR2 FQNEAQ. The CDR3 is 17 amino acids. The CDR3 region is CASSLEGPLAATDTQYF. The CDR3 region has the DNA TGTGCCAGCAGCTTAGAGGGCCCTCTAGCGGCCACAGATACGCAGTATTTT.